The 27 T cell receptor beta chains below were found in one sample sequenced in a study of shared clonotypes between healthy human individuals. Generated by immunoSEQ multiplex PCR, the TCRdb table keeps only in-frame clones and is missing some. The sample records about 1.5 million clones, about 98% being singletons. The specimen sequenced was naive CD4+ T cells sorted from blood. Described subset: CD45RA+ positively selected. The receptors here all came from a man under 40 in good health.

This sequence joins TRBV19 and TRBJ2-1; 12 positions agree with TRBD2. Germline V gene data show CDR1 as LNHDA and CDR2 as SQIVND (reference sequence). Germline trimming cut 5 bases from V and 8 bases from J; bases unmatched to any gene: 13. The CDR3 consists of 17 residues. The CDR3 nucleotides are TGTGCCAGTAGTGCCGGGGGGCTAGCGGGAGGGCCCTATGAGCAGTTCTTC. Its protein is CASSAGGLAGGPYEQFF.

J is TRBJ1-1 and V is TRBV9; D gene uncertain. Trimming took off 4 bases at V and 5 bases at J, with 12 bases between the two ends. The germline V gene encodes CDR1 SGDLS and CDR2 YYNGEE. This CDR3 is built from 13 residues. The DNA for the CDR3 is TGTGCCAGCAGCAAGAGACTAGGGACTGAAGCTTTCTTT. Translating gives CASSKRLGTEAFF.

This clone was detected only once. V gene TRBV9 combines with J gene TRBJ2-5; TRBD2 aligns across 8 bases. Trimming removed 1 base from V and 2 bases from J; junction bases left unmatched: 7. In germline, CDR1 is SGDLS, CDR2 YYNGEE. CDR3 length: 16 amino acids. The CDR3 region is CASSVYSGSRQETQYF. CDR3 sequence (DNA): TGTGCCAGCAGCGTATACAGCGGGAGTCGTCAAGAGACCCAGTACTTC.

The chain carries TRBV27 and TRBJ2-7; maybe TRBD1 (5 bases). Per germline, CDR1 MNHEY and CDR2 SMNVEV (reference sequence). V lost 3 bases and J lost 2, with 17 bases in between. CDR3 size: 16 residues. CDR3 bases: TGTGCCAGCAGTTTGGGTTCAGGGCCTCCGGCCTACGAGCAGTACTTC. This gives the protein CASSLGSGPPAYEQYF.

The rearrangement uses TRBV6-5 and TRBJ2-2, with no clear D. There are 11 residues in the CDR3. The germline V gene encodes CDR1 MNHEY and CDR2 SVGAGI. V was shortened by 6 bases and J by 6 bases, with 5 bases between the two germline ends. The CDR3 reads CASRSAGELFF. The DNA of the CDR3 is TGTGCCAGCAGATCGGCCGGGGAGCTGTTTTTT.

This chain connects TRBV28 to TRBJ1-5; unclear D gene. Germline CDR1 and CDR2: MDHEN and SYDVKM. Trimming left V 5 bases short and J 1 base short, with 9 bases between. The CDR3 runs to 14 residues. This chain's CDR3 is CASSLGVSNQPQHF. The DNA for the CDR3 is TGTGCCAGCAGTCTAGGAGTAAGCAATCAGCCCCAGCATTTT.

V usage is TRBV5-1 and J usage is TRBJ2-3; weak D call: TRBD2 (6 bases). V lost 0 bases, J lost 2 bases, and 16 bases lay in between. Germline CDR1 is SGHRS and CDR2 is YFSETQ. CDR3 length equals 17 residues. The DNA of the CDR3 is TGCGCCAGCAGCTTGGGGGTAGCGGTTACTAACACAGATACGCAGTATTTT. Encoded protein: CASSLGVAVTNTDTQYF.

The chain couples TRBV6-6 to TRBJ1-1; D call uncertain. Trimming pared 2 bases from V and 4 bases from J, leaving 14 bases between. The CDR3 has 15 amino acids. Germline V gene sequence: CDR1 MNHNY, CDR2 SVGAGI (reference sequence). The CDR3 sequence: CASSYLDHRATEAFF. DNA for the CDR3: TGTGCCAGCAGTTACCTGGACCACAGAGCCACTGAAGCTTTCTTT.

The chain carries TRBV6-5 and TRBJ2-1; TRBD2 agrees at 7 bases. The CDR3 has 14 amino acids. V was pared by 6 bases and J by 9 bases, with 11 bases of the junction left unmatched. Germline V gene data show CDR1 as MNHEY and CDR2 as SVGAGI. CDR3 loop: CASRTSETRGEQFF. The DNA for the CDR3 is TGTGCCAGCAGAACTAGCGAGACCCGGGGTGAGCAGTTCTTC.

V usage is TRBV18 and J usage is TRBJ1-4; D is unresolved. Trimming removed 5 bases at V and 7 bases at J, with 14 bases between. Per germline, CDR1 KGHSH and CDR2 LQKENI. The CDR3 contains 14 residues. In DNA, the CDR3 is TGTGCCAGCTCATCCGAATATGACGGTGAAAAACTGTTTTTT. This sequence encodes CASSSEYDGEKLFF.

V usage is TRBV6-6 and J usage is TRBJ2-3; D is uncertain. This CDR3 comprises 13 residues. Germline CDR1 is MNHNY and CDR2 is SVGAGI (reference sequence). V gave up 2 bases and J gave up 4 bases, with 7 bases separating them. The CDR3, as DNA: TGTGCCAGCAGTTACGACGCGGCAGATACGCAGTATTTT. This sequence encodes CASSYDAADTQYF.

This chain links TRBV14 with TRBJ2-7; no clear D gene. Germline loops: CDR1 SGHDN, CDR2 FVKESK. The V end was cut by 3 bases, the J end by 3 bases, with 12 bases between. The CDR3 is 14 amino acids. CDR3 amino acids: CASSHQGLGYEQYF. The CDR3 DNA reads TGTGCCAGCAGCCACCAAGGGCTGGGCTACGAGCAGTACTTC.

This clone is a singleton in its sample. V is TRBV7-2 and J is TRBJ1-1; maybe TRBD1 (5 bases). The length of the CDR3 is 14 residues. CDR1 is SGHTA and CDR2 is FQGNSA in the germline V gene. Trimming took 5 bases from V and 1 from J, leaving 11 bases between them. CDR3 region: CASSNGAWNTEAFF. In DNA, the CDR3 is TGTGCCAGCAGCAACGGGGCTTGGAACACTGAAGCTTTCTTT.

The chain recombines TRBV11-2 with TRBJ2-6; D might be TRBD1 (5 bases). The CDR3 is 14 residues long. Deletions cut 7 bases from V and 1 base from J, with 8 bases between. Germline CDR1 and CDR2: SGHAT and FQNNGV. CDR3 in DNA: TGTGCCAGCACGACAGATTCTGGGGCCAACGTCCTGACTTTC. Translating gives CASTTDSGANVLTF.

The count of this clone is one. This chain joins TRBV5-1 and TRBJ2-6, with 9 bases lining up with TRBD1. The CDR3 is 18 amino acids. The trim removed 4 bases at V and 1 base at J, leaving 9 bases unmatched. CDR1 is SGHRS, CDR2 YFSETQ, per germline. As DNA, the CDR3 is TGCGCCAGCAGCGCTCCGGGACAGGGTAGATCTGGGGCCAACGTCCTGACTTTC. This gives the protein CASSAPGQGRSGANVLTF.

This chain joins TRBV28 and TRBJ2-7; D is perhaps TRBD2 (6 bases). Trimming pared 3 bases from V and 2 bases from J, leaving 11 bases between. The CDR3 is 14 residues long. From germline, CDR1 is MDHEN and CDR2 SYDVKM. This CDR3 is CASSFEGGTYEQYF. The CDR3 nucleotides are TGTGCCAGCAGTTTCGAGGGAGGAACCTACGAGCAGTACTTC. Combining the CDR3 with reference TRBV28 and TRBJ2-7 gives the whole variable domain DVKVTQSSRYLVKRTGEKVFLECVQDMDHENMFWYRQDPGLGLRLIYFSYDVKMKEKGDIPEGYSVSREKKERFSLILESASTNQTSMYLCASSFEGGTYEQYFGPGTRLTVT.

The genes are TRBV29-1 and TRBJ2-5; 7 nucleotides align to TRBD2. The CDR3 contains 12 residues. The germline gives CDR1 SQVTM, CDR2 ANQGSEA. Trimming took 5 bases from V and 5 from J; bases not matched to a gene: 5. CDR3: CSVNEGGETQYF. Here the CDR3 DNA reads TGCAGCGTTAACGAGGGAGGGGAGACCCAGTACTTC.

V usage is TRBV15 and J usage is TRBJ1-2; tentatively, D is TRBD1 (6 bases). V shed 3 bases and J shed 6 bases, with 23 bases lying between them. Germline values: CDR1 LNHNV, CDR2 YYDKDF (reference sequence). The CDR3 length is 17 residues. CDR3: CATSSDRPNDRRNGYTF. CDR3 nucleotides: TGTGCCACCAGCAGTGACCGCCCCAACGACAGGCGGAATGGCTACACCTTC.

The rearrangement links TRBV29-1 to TRBJ2-5; a possible D gene is TRBD1 (5 bases). Looked up from germline, CDR1 is SQVTM and CDR2 is ANQGSEA. Trimming took off 6 bases at V and 5 bases at J, with 22 bases between the two ends. The CDR3 extends over 15 amino acids. The CDR3 nucleotides are TGCAGCGTCCAAGGGGTTCCGCGAGGACGCGAGACCCAGTACTTC. Translated: CSVQGVPRGRETQYF.

The rearrangement links TRBV7-3 to TRBJ2-3, with TRBD2 identical over 8 bases. Germline loops: CDR1 SGHTA, CDR2 FQGTGA. The J segment lost 1 base and the V segment lost 5 bases, leaving 5 bases of the junction unmatched. The CDR3 is made up of 15 amino acids. CDR3 protein: CASSQGLGGTDTQYF. CDR3 nucleotide sequence: TGTGCCAGCAGCCAGGGACTAGGGGGCACAGATACGCAGTATTTT.

A remark on this clone: This sample also contains other DNA sequences that code for the same CDR3. The rearrangement links TRBV5-1 to TRBJ2-7, with D unclear. Per the germline V gene, CDR1 is SGHRS and CDR2 is YFSETQ. Trimming cost V 4 bases and J 3 bases, with 5 bases left between them. The CDR3 spans 11 residues. CDR3 residues: CASSLNYEQYF. CDR3 DNA sequence: TGCGCCAGCAGCCTAAACTACGAGCAGTACTTC.

This clone was seen just once. This chain links TRBV19 with TRBJ2-1; 8 bases fit TRBD2. The CDR3 length is 22 residues. V was pared by 3 bases and J by 5 bases, with 27 bases of the junction left unmatched. Germline assignment: CDR1 LNHDA and CDR2 SQIVND (reference sequence). The CDR3 loop reads CASSMFPTSVIFGHNSDNEQFF. CDR3 sequence (DNA): TGTGCCAGTAGTATGTTTCCGACTAGCGTTATTTTTGGACATAATTCTGACAATGAGCAGTTCTTC. Supplemented by reference TRBV19 and TRBJ2-1, the full variable domain reads DGGITQSPKYLFRKEGQNVTLSCEQNLNHDAMYWYRQDPGQGLRLIYYSQIVNDFQKGDIAEGYSVSREKKESFPLTVTSAQKNPTAFYLCASSMFPTSVIFGHNSDNEQFFGPGTRLTVL.

The V gene is TRBV29-1, the J gene TRBJ2-2, with 10 bases matching TRBD2. Germline-derived CDR1 and CDR2 are SQVTM and ANQGSEA. The CDR3 consists of 14 residues. J was trimmed by 6 bases and V by 4 bases; bases with no gene match: 5. The CDR3 DNA reads TGCAGCGTTGGGCTAGCGGGAGCCGCCGGGGAGCTGTTTTTT. It translates to CSVGLAGAAGELFF.

This chain connects TRBV28 to TRBJ2-7; D is perhaps TRBD2 (7 bases). Germline CDR1 reads MDHEN; CDR2 reads SYDVKM. Trimming pared 4 bases from V and 3 bases from J, leaving 19 bases between. The CDR3 is 16 amino acids. CDR3 amino acids: CASSYREKGGFYEQYF. DNA of the CDR3: TGTGCCAGCAGTTACAGGGAAAAGGGAGGGTTCTACGAGCAGTACTTC. Variable domain in full (rest from reference TRBV28 and TRBJ2-7): DVKVTQSSRYLVKRTGEKVFLECVQDMDHENMFWYRQDPGLGLRLIYFSYDVKMKEKGDIPEGYSVSREKKERFSLILESASTNQTSMYLCASSYREKGGFYEQYFGPGTRLTVT.

The chain employs TRBV29-1 and TRBJ2-7; tentatively, D is TRBD1 (5 bases). CDR3 length: 13 amino acids. Germline V gene data show CDR1 as SQVTM and CDR2 as ANQGSEA. The V end was cut by 4 bases, the J end by 0 bases, with 10 bases between. This CDR3 reads CSVVPDSSYEQYF. In DNA form, the CDR3 reads TGCAGCGTTGTTCCTGACAGCTCCTACGAGCAGTACTTC.

The V gene is TRBV19, the J gene TRBJ2-5; D is perhaps TRBD1 (6 bases). The V gene's germline CDR1 is LNHDA and CDR2 SQIVND (reference sequence). There are 16 residues in the CDR3. V lost 3 bases and J 4 bases, leaving 18 bases between the germline ends. The CDR3 loop reads CASSMGSGELLETQYF. DNA for the CDR3: TGTGCCAGTAGTATGGGTTCAGGGGAATTATTAGAGACCCAGTACTTC. The full variable domain, completed using reference TRBV19 and TRBJ2-5, is DGGITQSPKYLFRKEGQNVTLSCEQNLNHDAMYWYRQDPGQGLRLIYYSQIVNDFQKGDIAEGYSVSREKKESFPLTVTSAQKNPTAFYLCASSMGSGELLETQYFGPGTRLLVL.

This sequence joins TRBV7-8 and TRBJ1-5; TRBD1 matches at 8 bases. Germline trimming cut 7 bases from V and 5 bases from J; bases unmatched to any gene: 10. Germline CDR1 is SGHVS and CDR2 is FQNEAQ. The CDR3 consists of 15 residues. As DNA, the CDR3 is TGTGCCAGCATCCGGACAGGGAATAGGGATCAGCCCCAGCATTTT. It specifies CASIRTGNRDQPQHF.